What follows describes a single T cell receptor (beta chain). Its antigen is currently unknown. Other DNA sequences from this sample encode an identical CDR3 as well. This sample stems from a study of T cell responses to AZD1222 COVID-19 vaccine. Findings and caveats of the study: Spike was spanned by vaccine-associated CD4 TCRs, with dominance at 160-218 and 743-854. Increased Spike-specific TCR breadth and depth were observed after two AZD1222 doses. Clonal diversity may have been underestimated, and the donors were mostly white British, with more females than males.

The CDR3 length is 11 residues. Trimming removed 8 bases from V and 5 bases from J, with 9 bases in between. Germline V CDR1 and CDR2: MNHEY, SVGAGI. Libraries were prepared by immunoSEQ multiplex PCR; TCRdb keeps only in-frame clonotypes and omits some of them. The sample has some 120,000 clones, 80% to 95% seen once; the top ten hold approximately 3.4%. The input for sequencing was peripheral blood, taken on day 0 of AZD1222 vaccination. The origin of this receptor is an adult in good health. The chain employs TRBV6-5 and TRBJ1-1; D is ambiguous. This CDR3 is CASGRGTEAFF. The CDR3 nucleotides read TGTGCCAGCGGGCGCGGAACTGAAGCTTTCTTT.